This TCR beta chain was documented in a study of T-cell reconstitution after alpha-beta-depleted transplantation in children. For TCRbeta, the library was prepared with unique molecular identifiers. MiXCR, applied by TCRdb to the PCR reads, yields one record per CDR3 protein. This sample has approximately 47,000 distinct CDR3 sequences, with 52% found just once. Per the germline V gene, CDR1 is SGHTA and CDR2 is FQGNSA. V lost 5 bases, J lost 6 bases, and 14 bases lay in between. This CDR3 has 14 residues. The sample consisted of peripheral blood, taken before TCRalphabeta/CD19-depleted stem cell transplant. The chain has TRBV7-2 and TRBJ2-4; D possibly corresponds to TRBD2 (5 bases). The receptor was isolated from a boy under three years old with SCID, due to receive a stem cell transplant. CDR3: CASSQAGFANIQYF. CDR3 nucleotides: TGTGCCAGCAGCCAGGCGGGCTTCGCAAACATTCAGTACTTC.